This entry features one T cell receptor beta chain sequence. Primers included in the PCR were 60 Vbeta and 13 Jbeta primers. Sequencing used immunoSEQ multiplex PCR; TCRdb keeps in-frame clones, though not all of them. Among 130,000 or so clones, roughly 74% were seen once, and the ten largest hold 3% to 3.5%. This record belongs to a study of cytomegalovirus exposure and HLA in healthy donors. The V and J ends lost 3 bases and 5 bases, in that order; junction bases with no gene match: 22. The CDR3 has 20 residues. CDR1 and CDR2 (germline): SGDLS, YYNGEE. The origin of this receptor is a man in his forties in good health and CMV-seronegative. The V gene is TRBV9, the J gene TRBJ1-1, with 10 bases lining up with TRBD1. Sequencing used PBMCs. The CDR3 is CASSAEKRSRQGARGTEAFF. As DNA, the CDR3 is TGTGCCAGCAGCGCAGAGAAAAGGTCCCGACAGGGGGCGAGGGGGACTGAAGCTTTCTTT.